This TCR beta chain derives from a study of cytomegalovirus exposure and HLA in healthy donors. V lost 2 bases, J lost 1 base, and 12 bases stayed unmatched. Germline V gives CDR1 MNHNS, CDR2 SASEGT. This CDR3 has 18 amino acids. The primer mix had 60 Vbeta and 13 Jbeta primers. Libraries were prepared by immunoSEQ multiplex PCR; TCRdb keeps only in-frame clonotypes and omits some of them. The sample comprises around 180,000 clones, about 78% of which are singletons, and around 2.4% rests with the top ten. The chain employs TRBV6-1 and TRBJ2-3; 7 nucleotides agree with TRBD1. The TCR sequence derives from a man aged 55 to 69 in good health and CMV-seronegative. Input material: PBMCs. For the CDR3, the DNA is TGTGCCAGCAGTGAACGGTACCCCGGGACAGTTCGCACAGATACGCAGTATTTT. It yields the protein CASSERYPGTVRTDTQYF.